This is a list of T cell receptor beta chains from one sample in a study of blood T cell repertoires in COVID-19. Sequencing used immunoSEQ multiplex PCR; TCRdb keeps in-frame clones, though not all of them. The sample lists approximately 250,000 clones, around 78% occurring once. The material sequenced was peripheral blood. These receptors were obtained from a man in his sixties who had recovered from COVID-19. The CDR3 runs from the conserved cysteine through the conserved F or W.

j_call	v_call	cdr3_aa
TRBJ2-3	TRBV5-1	CASSLSTSGTSGTDTQYF
TRBJ1-5	TRBV6-5	CASILGRGSNQPQHF
TRBJ1-3	TRBV2	CASTPSGVGNTIYF
TRBJ1-1	TRBV11-3	CASSLEGGTEAFF
TRBJ2-3	TRBV2	CASSDPGLAGGAGRDTQYF
TRBJ1-4	TRBV5-1	CASTNGAGNEKLFF
TRBJ2-3	TRBV9	CASSALAGGSVDTQYF
TRBJ2-7	TRBV4-2	CASSQPSGGGEQYF
TRBJ2-3	TRBV19	CASSLAGGPDTQYF
TRBJ2-3	TRBV6-6	CASRAQGAGTDTQYF
TRBJ2-7	TRBV5-4	CASSLAGSGTYEQYF
TRBJ2-3	TRBV5-4	CASSLVSADTQYF
TRBJ2-3	TRBV29-1	CSVMYSTDTQYF
TRBJ2-3	TRBV7-2	CASSLALFGGGPGDTQYF
TRBJ2-1	TRBV19	CASSMGAGGLHNEQFF
TRBJ2-5	TRBV2	CASRVMTGYFETQYF
TRBJ2-1	TRBV19	CASSKGSGNPFSSYNEQFF
TRBJ2-3	TRBV19	CASSGIQGANTDTQYF
TRBJ1-5	TRBV6-5	CASSLTGGAYQPQHF
TRBJ1-4	TRBV6-5	CASSYDYRGRGEKLFF
TRBJ1-2	TRBV10-2	CASMGDRVNYGYTF
TRBJ2-1	TRBV2	CASSERLANNEQFF
TRBJ1-2	TRBV7-2	CASSQGIITANYGYTF
TRBJ1-2	TRBV30	CAWSPTGLDGYTF
TRBJ2-5	TRBV11-2	CASSKGQQETQYF
TRBJ2-1	TRBV18	CASSPSGSIVEQFF
TRBJ1-2	TRBV29-1	CSVEGDRNYGYTF
TRBJ2-7	TRBV7-9	CASSSVLSYEQYF
TRBJ1-6	TRBV14	CASSQDRGISPLHF
TRBJ2-3	TRBV24-1	CATSDPGTSTDTQYF
TRBJ2-2	TRBV15	CATGRADTGELFF
TRBJ2-2	TRBV20-1	CSASRSSGAGELFF
TRBJ2-7	TRBV7-9	CASSSEAHEQYF
TRBJ2-5	TRBV9	CASSVGQRGGRETQYF
TRBJ1-2	TRBV5-8	CASTTDIQTRGYTF
TRBJ2-5	TRBV12-3/TRBV12-4	CASRWTRTGTQYF
TRBJ1-4	TRBV5-1	CASTPGQGIEKLFF
TRBJ2-3	TRBV19	CASSEGVWADTQYF
TRBJ1-4	TRBV2	CASSAGRGNEKLFF
TRBJ1-6	TRBV7-9	CASSAAGTGDNSPLHF
TRBJ2-1	TRBV30	CAWSRVTYNEQFF
TRBJ1-1	TRBV27	CASSSTGKVVAFF
TRBJ2-1	TRBV24-1	CATSDPGTGYYNEQFF
TRBJ2-1	TRBV12-3/TRBV12-4	CASSKGLGQFF
TRBJ2-7	TRBV28	CASTWGGGYEQYF
TRBJ2-5	TRBV3-1/TRBV3-2	CASSHRGLAGGETQYF
TRBJ2-5	TRBV11-2	CASSLGDFGGTYQETQYF
TRBJ1-1	TRBV6-5	CAVKGQLNTEAFF
TRBJ2-2	TRBV7-9	CASSVGTGLAGELFF